This TCR beta chain comes out of a study of blood T cell repertoires in COVID-19 (dated by TCRdb to about 2020). Regarding the research as a whole: Samples covering the acute and convalescent phases of COVID-19 were provided by collaborators in the United States, Italy and Spain. The repertoires were made available in a free public database intended to serve as a resource for research on the immune response to SARS-CoV-2. Samples were obtained from the ongoing ImmuneRACE study (first 160 participants) and from over 1,000 subjects provided by 6 global collaborators. A de-identified subject ID, COVID-19 status, age in years and sex were almost always included in the sample metadata. The material from the prospective study consisted of cDNA or gDNA derived from T cells, B-cell-depleted T cells, or PBMCs. The dataset comprised deeply sampled blood TCRbeta repertoires from subjects exposed to, actively infected with, or recovered from COVID-19. Where available, HLA class I and class II types were taken from metadata supplied by the sample provider and were not determined by assay-based typing. Paper-wide results and their limitations: The quantity of clinical and demographic metadata differed by source and by participant and was supplied without curation.

The CDR3 contains 15 residues, cysteine and phenylalanine counted. Only the CDR3 region is kept as DNA, spanning 45 bases read in frame from base 1. V ends up 5 bases short and J 4 bases short, with an unmatched junction base count of 4. Sequences MNHEY (CDR1) and SMNVEV (CDR2) are obtained from the germline V gene (reference sequence). At one collaborating source in Seattle, patients were enrolled during active infection and were followed longitudinally through the course of disease. The collaborating institutions used their own protocols to collect whole blood in K2EDTA tubes. Collaborator samples were shipped for TCRbeta analysis as frozen whole blood, isolated PBMCs, or DNA extracted from either sample type. On this clone: Its cognate antigen has yet to be identified. No per-base quality is available; no much larger clone lies one base away.

TCRbeta CDR3 regions were amplified from genomic DNA using the immunoSEQ Assay, a bias-controlled multiplex PCR. As for the original processing: Within the assay, amplification of reference gene primers was used to estimate how many nucleated cells each sample contained. Sequence reads were collapsed and filtered to measure the absolute abundance of every unique TCRbeta CDR3 rearrangement. Productive Simpson clonality was computed per sample as the square root of Simpson's diversity index over productive rearrangements. The table was pulled from immuneACCESS by TCRdb, which kept in-frame rearrangements only. Such tables lose some clones; where checked, under half of the loss comes from unresolved V genes, and the rest has no known cause. Clone size and V and J calls were adopted from that table, with D and trimming inferred from the DNA. The sample table holds 410,000 or so clones, of which around 89% were seen once. The ten largest clones take up about 1.6% of the sample.

The receptor chain draws on TRBV27 and TRBJ1-5, with 11 junctional bases fitting TRBD1. The source material was peripheral blood. The TCR was taken from a woman in her 40s with COVID-19, enrolled during active disease. Here is the DNA: TGTGCCAGCAGTCCACGGGACAGGGGGAATCAGCCCCAGCATTTT. Its translation reads: CASSPRDRGNQPQHF.